The rows below give T cell receptor beta chains drawn from one sample of a study of OX40 agonist ivuxolimab in advanced cancers. Profiled with immunoSEQ multiplex PCR; TCRdb holds only in-frame clones, not every one. The data contain over 30,000 clones, about four fifths of them seen just once; the ten biggest clones take up roughly 2.7%. The sequencing used CD4+ or CD8+ T cells sorted from blood, collected in a trial of the OX40 agonist ivuxolimab. The origin of the receptors is an adult with an advanced solid tumor such as melanoma, head and neck, liver or kidney cancer. The CDR3 runs from the conserved cysteine through the conserved F or W. A D gene is named only where the DNA matches it firmly. Expanded clones are given a class, and other clones once, few, many or no size at all.

d_call	clone_size	v_call	j_call	cdr3_aa	cdr3_nt
.	.	TRBV2	TRBJ2-3	CASSDSGGMDTQYF	TGTGCCAGCAGTGATTCGGGCGGGATGGATACGCAGTATTTT
.	.	TRBV5-8	TRBJ1-1	CASSLEGGWAEAFF	TGTGCCAGCAGCTTGGAGGGGGGCTGGGCTGAAGCTTTCTTT
TRBD2	.	TRBV5-6	TRBJ2-3	CASSFNGLGWADTQYF	TGTGCCAGCAGCTTCAATGGACTAGGGTGGGCAGATACGCAGTATTTT
TRBD1	few	TRBV7-2	TRBJ1-1	CASSLAGTANTEAFF	TGTGCCAGCAGCTTAGCAGGGACAGCGAACACTGAAGCTTTCTTT
.	.	TRBV4-1	TRBJ2-7	CASSPPGQWDGEQYF	TGCGCCAGCAGCCCCCCGGGCCAGTGGGACGGCGAGCAGTACTTC
TRBD1	few	TRBV5-1	TRBJ2-1	CASSPGQGARNEQFF	TGCGCCAGCAGCCCCGGACAGGGGGCGCGTAATGAGCAGTTCTTC
.	.	TRBV6-5	TRBJ1-4	CASSRTVGSEKLFF	TGTGCCAGCAGTAGGACGGTTGGAAGTGAAAAACTGTTTTTT
.	once	TRBV7-2	TRBJ2-1	CASSLGTGVSYNEQFF	TGTGCCAGCAGCTTAGGTACGGGGGTTTCTTACAATGAGCAGTTCTTC
.	few	TRBV5-5	TRBJ2-6	CASSLEPASGANVLTF	TGTGCCAGCAGCTTGGAGCCAGCCTCTGGGGCCAACGTCCTGACTTTC
.	.	TRBV27	TRBJ1-1	CASTPSQGYNTEAFF	TGTGCCAGCACTCCTTCCCAGGGATACAACACTGAAGCTTTCTTT
.	.	TRBV9	TRBJ2-5	CASSVDEGTSETQYF	TGTGCCAGCAGCGTAGATGAGGGGACCTCAGAGACCCAGTACTTC
.	.	TRBV7-9	TRBJ1-4	CASSLVGEPNEKLFF	TGTGCCAGCAGCTTAGTAGGGGAGCCTAATGAAAAACTGTTTTTT
.	.	TRBV7-9	TRBJ2-3	CASSRAESADTQYF	TGTGCCAGCAGCCGGGCCGAGTCAGCAGATACGCAGTATTTT
.	.	TRBV7-9	TRBJ2-7	CASSHEGGKEYF	TGTGCCAGCAGCCATGAGGGTGGGAAGGAGTACTTC
.	.	TRBV6-5	TRBJ1-1	CASSRDLNTEAFF	TGTGCCAGCAGCCGGGACCTTAACACTGAAGCTTTCTTT
.	.	TRBV7-6	TRBJ2-5	CASSPRQTWEETQYF	TGTGCCAGCAGCCCTAGACAAACATGGGAAGAGACCCAGTACTTC
.	.	TRBV5-1	TRBJ2-5	CASSLEDSETQYF	TGCGCCAGCAGCTTGGAGGATTCGGAGACCCAGTACTTC
.	.	TRBV6-1	TRBJ1-2	CASSGDSGGYTF	TGTGCCAGCAGTGGGGACTCGGGTGGCTACACCTTC
.	.	TRBV7-3	TRBJ2-3	CASSSRSFSTDTQYF	TGTGCCAGCAGCTCCCGTTCTTTTAGCACAGATACGCAGTATTTT
.	.	TRBV25-1	TRBJ1-3	CASSEGHSPGNTIYF	TGTGCCAGCAGTGAAGGTCACAGCCCTGGAAACACCATATATTTT
.	.	TRBV5-5	TRBJ1-4	CASSLGPRATNEKLFF	TGTGCCAGCAGCTTAGGCCCCCGGGCAACTAATGAAAAACTGTTTTTT
TRBD1	once	TRBV19	TRBJ1-4	CASSDPGQDNEKLFF	TGTGCCAGTAGCGATCCGGGACAGGATAATGAAAAACTGTTTTTT
.	.	TRBV7-9	TRBJ2-2	CATTGAGYAGELFF	TGTGCTACCACGGGGGCAGGGTATGCCGGGGAGCTGTTTTTT
TRBD2	.	TRBV28	TRBJ2-2	CAGGGLNTGELFF	TGTGCCGGCGGGGGGCTTAACACCGGGGAGCTGTTTTTT
.	.	TRBV10-3	TRBJ2-5	CAISDLGGGQETQYF	TGTGCCATCAGTGATTTAGGGGGGGGTCAAGAGACCCAGTACTTC
.	.	TRBV6-5	TRBJ1-6	CASSYTPEYSPLHF	TGTGCCAGCAGTTACACGCCGGAGTATTCACCCCTCCACTTT
.	.	TRBV9	TRBJ2-5	CASSVDGGRGGTQYF	TGTGCCAGCAGCGTAGACGGGGGCCGTGGGGGGACCCAGTACTTC
.	.	TRBV4-2	TRBJ2-3	CASSQDLGDTQYF	TGTGCCAGCAGCCAAGATCTCGGGGATACGCAGTATTTT
.	.	TRBV2	TRBJ2-7	CASSEPTQGLSAYEQYF	TGTGCCAGCAGTGAACCGACACAGGGTTTGTCGGCCTACGAGCAGTACTTC
.	.	TRBV28	TRBJ2-2	CAHKGMNTGELFF	TGTGCCCACAAGGGGATGAACACCGGGGAGCTGTTTTTT
TRBD1	.	TRBV28	TRBJ2-1	CASRQGAIYEQFF	TGTGCCAGTAGACAGGGGGCAATCTATGAGCAGTTCTTC
.	once	TRBV7-2	TRBJ2-3	CASSPREGTQYF	TGTGCCAGCAGCCCCAGGGAAGGTACGCAGTATTTT
.	few	TRBV19	TRBJ2-7	CASSATRRQALEQYF	TGTGCCAGTAGTGCGACGCGACGACAAGCCCTCGAGCAGTACTTC
TRBD2	.	TRBV7-9	TRBJ2-7	CATRGQRGASYEQYF	TGTGCCACCCGAGGCCAGCGGGGAGCCTCCTACGAGCAGTACTTC
.	.	TRBV4-3	TRBJ2-1	CASSQKWSSYNEQFF	TGCGCCAGCAGCCAAAAATGGTCCTCCTACAATGAGCAGTTCTTC
.	.	TRBV9	TRBJ1-3	CASSVGDTSGNTIYF	TGTGCCAGCAGCGTAGGGGACACCTCTGGAAACACCATATATTTT
.	.	TRBV5-6	TRBJ2-1	CASSYPVTSSYNEQFF	TGTGCCAGCAGTTACCCTGTTACGAGCTCCTACAATGAGCAGTTCTTC
.	.	TRBV19	TRBJ2-2	CASSINAVNTGELFF	TGTGCCAGTAGTATAAACGCGGTGAACACCGGGGAGCTGTTTTTT
.	.	TRBV11-2	TRBJ1-1	CASSLRGLANTEAFF	TGTGCCAGCAGCTTACGAGGGCTGGCGAACACTGAAGCTTTCTTT
.	.	TRBV28	TRBJ1-4	CASSSYEKLFF	TGTGCCAGCAGTTCCTATGAAAAACTGTTTTTT
TRBD1	.	TRBV19	TRBJ1-6	CASNPSDRVSPLHF	TGTGCCAGTAACCCAAGCGACAGGGTCTCACCCCTCCACTTT
.	.	TRBV14	TRBJ2-3	CASSPAQGWGTDTQYF	TGTGCCAGCAGCCCAGCGCAGGGATGGGGCACAGATACGCAGTATTTT
TRBD2	once	TRBV19	TRBJ2-1	CASSLPSGHNEQFF	TGTGCCAGTAGTCTCCCTAGCGGCCACAATGAGCAGTTCTTC
TRBD1	few	TRBV6-1	TRBJ1-2	CASSEAGTGAYGYTF	TGTGCCAGCAGTGAAGCAGGGACAGGGGCTTATGGCTACACCTTC
TRBD1	.	TRBV19	TRBJ2-1	CASSEPGTGVYNEQFF	TGTGCCAGTAGTGAACCCGGGACAGGGGTCTACAATGAGCAGTTCTTC
.	.	TRBV5-1	TRBJ1-2	CASSLDGTGYGYTF	TGCGCCAGCAGCTTGGATGGGACCGGATATGGCTACACCTTC
TRBD1	.	TRBV6-5	TRBJ2-7	CASSRQGEQYF	TGTGCCAGCAGCAGACAGGGCGAGCAGTACTTC
.	.	TRBV2	TRBJ1-1	CASSARGANTEAFF	TGTGCCAGCAGTGCGCGGGGCGCGAACACTGAAGCTTTCTTT
.	.	TRBV6-4	TRBJ2-7	CASSLAVGYEQYF	TGTGCCAGCTCCTTAGCGGTTGGGTACGAGCAGTACTTC
TRBD2	.	TRBV4-1	TRBJ2-1	CASSQIAGGLEPYNEQFF	TGCGCCAGCAGCCAAATTGCGGGAGGGCTCGAGCCCTACAATGAGCAGTTCTTC
.	.	TRBV18	TRBJ1-5	CASSPTGRPNQPQHF	TGTGCCAGCTCACCAACAGGACGGCCTAATCAGCCCCAGCATTTT
TRBD2	.	TRBV11-1	TRBJ2-5	CASSLTSGETQYF	TGTGCCAGCAGCTTAACTAGCGGGGAGACCCAGTACTTC
.	.	TRBV19	TRBJ1-2	CASSNTGTDGYTF	TGTGCCAGTAGTAATACAGGGACCGATGGCTACACCTTC
.	once	TRBV6-1	TRBJ2-7	CASMIGLSSYEQYF	TGTGCCAGCATGATAGGACTAAGCTCCTACGAGCAGTACTTC
TRBD1	once	TRBV19	TRBJ1-1	CASSPQGGTEAFF	TGTGCCAGTAGCCCCCAGGGGGGGACTGAAGCTTTCTTT
TRBD1	.	TRBV7-2	TRBJ2-5	CASSRDRLSLEQYF	TGTGCCAGCAGTAGGGACAGGTTGTCTCTTGAGCAGTACTTC
TRBD2	.	TRBV6-5	TRBJ2-1	CASSWRTSNEQFF	TGTGCCAGCAGTTGGAGGACTAGCAATGAGCAGTTCTTC